These 8 T cell receptor beta chains came from one sample sequenced in a study of cytomegalovirus exposure and HLA in healthy donors. Researchers ran the PCR with 60 Vbeta and 13 Jbeta primers. Method: immunoSEQ multiplex PCR; TCRdb's copy keeps in-frame clones and lacks some. The repertoire consists of 100,000 to 150,000 clones, with 70% to 80% occurring once and the leading ten covering around 2.5%. Specimen: PBMCs. The receptors originated from a woman aged 60-75 years in good health and CMV-seropositive.

The chain uses TRBV9 and TRBJ1-1; D is perhaps TRBD1 (6 bases). The CDR3 runs to 15 residues. Per the germline V gene, CDR1 is SGDLS and CDR2 is YYNGEE. Trimming took 2 bases from V and 1 from J, leaving 12 bases between them. In DNA form, the CDR3 reads TGTGCCAGCAGCGTTTTCGGGGACAAGAACACTGAAGCTTTCTTT. The encoded protein is CASSVFGDKNTEAFF.

This sequence joins TRBV7-3 and TRBJ1-6, with D hard to call. The CDR3 runs to 14 residues. Germline V gives CDR1 SGHTA, CDR2 FQGTGA. V was pared by 2 bases and J by 10 bases, with 12 bases between. CDR3 sequence: CASSLAQVGSPLHF. The DNA for the CDR3 is TGTGCCAGCAGCTTAGCTCAGGTTGGGTCACCCCTCCACTTT.

The chain uses TRBV5-4 and TRBJ1-6; D call uncertain. Per the germline V gene, CDR1 is SGHNT and CDR2 is YYREEE (reference sequence). V was clipped by 0 bases and J by 9 bases, with 4 bases between them. The CDR3 spans 12 residues. CDR3 sequence (DNA): TGTGCCAGCAGCTTGGATCGTTCACCCCTCCACTTT. It encodes CASSLDRSPLHF.

V and J are TRBV9 and TRBJ2-5; D is possibly TRBD2 (7 bases). CDR1 is SGDLS, CDR2 YYNGEE, per germline. CDR3 length equals 16 residues. The germline V and J ends were trimmed by 3 bases and 4 bases, with 19 bases remaining between them. The DNA of the CDR3 is TGTGCCAGCAGCGCCGGTCGGGGCGGGGGCCCAGAGACCCAGTACTTC. Protein: CASSAGRGGGPETQYF.

The J gene is TRBJ1-4, the V gene TRBV7-2; no firm D call. Germline loops: CDR1 SGHTA, CDR2 FQGNSA. The CDR3 contains 15 residues. Trimming took off 0 bases at V and 4 bases at J, with 9 bases between the two ends. CDR3 residues: CASSLAVGLNEKLFF. The DNA for the CDR3 is TGTGCCAGCAGCTTAGCGGTGGGCCTTAATGAAAAACTGTTTTTT. The whole variable domain, filled in from reference TRBV7-2 and TRBJ1-4, reads GAGVSQSPSNKVTEKGKDVELRCDPISGHTALYWYRQSLGQGLEFLIYFQGNSAPDKSGLPSDRFSAERTGGSVSTLTIQRTQQEDSAVYLCASSLAVGLNEKLFFGSGTQLSVL.

This clone was observed a handful of times. The genes are TRBV29-1 and TRBJ2-5; D perhaps matches TRBD1 (5 bases). Trimming removed 4 bases at V and 3 bases at J, with 21 bases between. The CDR3 sequence is 16 residues long. Germline loops: CDR1 SQVTM, CDR2 ANQGSEA. The CDR3 loop reads CSVGTWGRISKETQYF. DNA for the CDR3: TGCAGCGTTGGGACCTGGGGCCGGATCTCAAAAGAGACCCAGTACTTC.

The chain's CDR3 is CASSQDGILNTEAFF. The CDR3 DNA follows: TGCGCCAGCAGCCAAGACGGGATTCTGAACACTGAAGCTTTCTTT. The chain has TRBV4-1 and TRBJ1-1, with D hard to call. CDR1 and CDR2 from the germline V gene are MGHRA and YSYEKL. V lost 0 bases, J lost 0 bases, and 8 bases lay in between. The CDR3 extends over 15 amino acids.

On this clone itself: Other DNA sequences in this specimen translate into the identical CDR3. The chain employs TRBV19 and TRBJ2-1; D remains unclear. The germline V gene encodes CDR1 LNHDA and CDR2 SQIVND (reference sequence). Trimming stripped 4 bases from V and 3 bases from J, with 7 bases between. The CDR3 runs 13 residues. CDR3 sequence (DNA): TGTGCCAGTAGTAGAGGTGGCTACAATGAGCAGTTCTTC. Amino acid sequence: CASSRGGYNEQFF. Looking up the rest from reference TRBV19 and TRBJ2-1 gives the full variable domain: DGGITQSPKYLFRKEGQNVTLSCEQNLNHDAMYWYRQDPGQGLRLIYYSQIVNDFQKGDIAEGYSVSREKKESFPLTVTSAQKNPTAFYLCASSRGGYNEQFFGPGTRLTVL.